The clone carrying this T cell receptor beta chain was recorded a few times. As yet, its antigen is unknown. The TCR beta CDR3 regions underwent amplification using RNA transcripts as the source. Primed by the HTBI set, a first-round RT-PCR was run on the TCR CDR3. TCRdb recomputed calls from the multiplex PCR reads with MiXCR, one row per CDR3 protein. The table lists fewer than 900,000 distinct CDR3 sequences, under 20% of them singletons, with 15% to 20% in the top ten. Diagnoses were made from clinical symptoms, serum measures (thyroxine and TRAb), thyroid ultrasound and orbital computed tomography. The data originate from a study of T cells in Graves' hyperthyroidism and ophthalmopathy. Findings and limits, study-wide: Most clonotypes expanded in the thyroid (above 0.001) were also present in blood.

The germline V gene has CDR1 MNHEY and CDR2 SMNVEV (reference sequence). This CDR3 region has 12 residues. V gave up 5 bases and J gave up 1 base, with 5 bases separating them. Sequenced material: blood. The genes are TRBV27 and TRBJ1-2; no clear D. The TCR originated in a woman in her forties or fifties with Graves' hyperthyroidism that later progressed to Graves' ophthalmopathy. The DNA of the CDR3 is TGTGCCAGCAGTGACTTTAACTATGGCTACACCTTC. Its protein is CASSDFNYGYTF.